This T cell receptor beta chain was identified in a study of T-cell memory formation after mild COVID-19. Study in general: Largely, TCR clusters stayed within a single donor.

Study-wide results and limits: Second-wave clones that peaked on day 37 lacked confirmed SARS-CoV-2 specificity. Researchers found some responding clones in pre-infection memory, a sign that cross-reactive memory joined.

The CDR3 runs 14 residues. Germline trimming cut 5 bases from V and 3 bases from J; bases unmatched to any gene: 7. Sample barcodes and UMIs were carried by the TCR alpha and TCR beta cDNA libraries that 5'RACE generated with constant-segment primers. Each CDR3 protein gets one entry after TCRdb re-called the 5' RACE reads with MiXCR. The sample consists of about 250,000 distinct CDR3 sequences, 15% of them appearing once. For this clonotype: The antigen is undetermined.

This clonotype was sampled from an adult woman who had mild COVID-19 (a few samples of this study predate the infection). Cell type and time point are not known. The chain carries TRBV12-3 or TRBV12-4 and TRBJ2-7, with 7 bases matching TRBD1. The sequenced sample was PBMCs or a T cell subset sorted from them (not recorded which). The CDR3, as DNA: TGTGCCAGCAGTAAGACAGGGCCCATCTACGAGCAGTACTTC. It is translated as CASSKTGPIYEQYF.